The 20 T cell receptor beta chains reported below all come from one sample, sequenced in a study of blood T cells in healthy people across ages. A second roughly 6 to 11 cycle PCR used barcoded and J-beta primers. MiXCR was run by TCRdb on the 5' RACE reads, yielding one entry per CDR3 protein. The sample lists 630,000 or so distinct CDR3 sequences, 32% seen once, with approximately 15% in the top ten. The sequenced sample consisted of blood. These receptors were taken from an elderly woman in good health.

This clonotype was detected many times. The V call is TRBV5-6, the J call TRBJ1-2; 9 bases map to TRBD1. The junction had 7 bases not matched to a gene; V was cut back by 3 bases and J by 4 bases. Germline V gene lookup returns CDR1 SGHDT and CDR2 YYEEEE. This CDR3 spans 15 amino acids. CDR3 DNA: TGTGCCAGCAGCTCGGACGGGACAGGGCTCTATGGCTACACCTTC. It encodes CASSSDGTGLYGYTF.

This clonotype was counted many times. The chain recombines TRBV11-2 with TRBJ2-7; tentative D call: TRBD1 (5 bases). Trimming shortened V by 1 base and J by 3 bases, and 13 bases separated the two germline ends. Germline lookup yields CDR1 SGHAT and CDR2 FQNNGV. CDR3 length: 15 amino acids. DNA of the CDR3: TGTGCCAGCAGCTTAGGGTTTGGGGCAAGCTACGAGCAGTACTTC. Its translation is CASSLGFGASYEQYF.

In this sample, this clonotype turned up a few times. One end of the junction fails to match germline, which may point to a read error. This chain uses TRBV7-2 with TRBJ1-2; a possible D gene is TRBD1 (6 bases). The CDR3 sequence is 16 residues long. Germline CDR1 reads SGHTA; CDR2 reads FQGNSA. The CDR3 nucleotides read TGTGCCAGCAGCTGGGGGCCGACAGCGGGGAACTATGACTACACCTTC. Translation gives CASSWGPTAGNYDYTF.

In nucleotides, the CDR3 is TGTGCCAGCCCTGAGGGGGCGTACAATGAGCAGTTCTTC. It specifies CASPEGAYNEQFF. V and J are TRBV6-1 and TRBJ2-1; 7 bases map to TRBD1. The CDR3 runs 13 residues. Trimming removed 8 bases from V and 4 bases from J; junction bases left unmatched: 5. CDR1 is MNHNS and CDR2 is SASEGT in the germline V gene.

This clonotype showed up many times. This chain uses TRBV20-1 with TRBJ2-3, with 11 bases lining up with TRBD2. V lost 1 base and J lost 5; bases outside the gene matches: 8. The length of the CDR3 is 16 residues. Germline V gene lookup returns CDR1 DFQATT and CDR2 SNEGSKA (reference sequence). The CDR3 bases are TGCAGTGCTAGAGGCCCGGGACTAGCGGCAGGAGATACGCAGTATTTT. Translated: CSARGPGLAAGDTQYF.

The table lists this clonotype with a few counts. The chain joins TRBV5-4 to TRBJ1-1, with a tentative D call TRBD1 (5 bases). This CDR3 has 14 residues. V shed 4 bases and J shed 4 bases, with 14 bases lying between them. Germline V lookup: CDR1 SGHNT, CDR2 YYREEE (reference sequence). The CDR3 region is CASSPEWGVTEAFF. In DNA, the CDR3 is TGTGCCAGCAGCCCGGAATGGGGGGTCACTGAAGCTTTCTTT.

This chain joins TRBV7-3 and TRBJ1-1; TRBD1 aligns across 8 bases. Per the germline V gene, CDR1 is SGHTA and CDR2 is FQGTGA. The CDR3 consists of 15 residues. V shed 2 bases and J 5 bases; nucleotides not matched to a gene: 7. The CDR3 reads CASSLDPGGKTEAFF. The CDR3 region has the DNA TGTGCCAGCAGCTTAGATCCAGGGGGCAAAACTGAAGCTTTCTTT.

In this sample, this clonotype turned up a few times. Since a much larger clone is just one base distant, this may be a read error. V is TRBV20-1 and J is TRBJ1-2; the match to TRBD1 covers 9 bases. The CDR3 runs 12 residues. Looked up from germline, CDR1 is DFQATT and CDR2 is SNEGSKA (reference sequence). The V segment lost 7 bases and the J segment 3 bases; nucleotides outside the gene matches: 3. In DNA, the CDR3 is TGCAGTGGGGACAGGGTAGACTATGGCTACACCTTC. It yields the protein CSGDRVDYGYTF.

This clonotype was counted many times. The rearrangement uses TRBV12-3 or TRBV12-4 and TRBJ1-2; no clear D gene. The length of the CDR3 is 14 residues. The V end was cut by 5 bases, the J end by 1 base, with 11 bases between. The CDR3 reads CASSGPPGNYGYTF. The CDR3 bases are TGTGCCAGCAGTGGGCCGCCGGGTAACTATGGCTACACCTTC.

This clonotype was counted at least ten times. This chain's CDR3 is CASSQEPGGREETQYF. CDR3 in DNA: TGTGCCAGCAGCCAAGAGCCCGGGGGCCGGGAGGAGACCCAGTACTTC. The V call is TRBV4-2, the J call TRBJ2-5; perhaps D is TRBD1 or TRBD2 (6 bases each). Trimming left V 0 bases short and J 5 bases short, with 16 bases between. From germline, CDR1 is LGHNA and CDR2 YNFKEQ. CDR3 length: 16 residues.

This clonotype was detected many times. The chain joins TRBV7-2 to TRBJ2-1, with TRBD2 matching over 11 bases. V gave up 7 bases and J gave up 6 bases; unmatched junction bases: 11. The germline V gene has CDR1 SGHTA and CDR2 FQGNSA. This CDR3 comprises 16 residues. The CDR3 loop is CASTPILAGGLNEQFF. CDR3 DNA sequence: TGTGCCAGCACCCCAATCCTAGCGGGGGGTCTCAATGAGCAGTTCTTC.

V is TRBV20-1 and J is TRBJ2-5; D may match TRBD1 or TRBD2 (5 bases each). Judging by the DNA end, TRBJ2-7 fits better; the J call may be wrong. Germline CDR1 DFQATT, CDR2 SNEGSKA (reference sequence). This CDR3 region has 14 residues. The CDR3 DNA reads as TGCAGTGCTAGAGTCCAGGGAGAAGTCCACGAGCAGTACTTC. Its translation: CSARVQGEVHEQYF.

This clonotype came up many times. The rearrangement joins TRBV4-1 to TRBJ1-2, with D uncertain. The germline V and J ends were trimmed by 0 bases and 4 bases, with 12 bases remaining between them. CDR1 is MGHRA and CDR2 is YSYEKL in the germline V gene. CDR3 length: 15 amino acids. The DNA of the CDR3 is TGCGCCAGCAGCCAAGATTCGGAGCCTATCTATGGCTACACCTTC. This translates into CASSQDSEPIYGYTF.

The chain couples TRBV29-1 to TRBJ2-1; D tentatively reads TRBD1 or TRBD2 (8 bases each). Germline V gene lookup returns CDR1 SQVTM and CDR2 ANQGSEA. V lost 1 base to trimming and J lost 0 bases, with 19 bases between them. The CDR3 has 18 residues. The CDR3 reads CSVEGDRGSGGSYNEQFF. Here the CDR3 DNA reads TGCAGCGTTGAAGGTGACAGGGGAAGCGGGGGCTCCTACAATGAGCAGTTCTTC.

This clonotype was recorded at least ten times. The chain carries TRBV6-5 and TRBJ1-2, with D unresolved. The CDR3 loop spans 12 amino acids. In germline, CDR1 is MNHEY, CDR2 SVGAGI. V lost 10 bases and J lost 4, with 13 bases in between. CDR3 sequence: CATSTQAYGYTF. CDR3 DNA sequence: TGTGCCACTTCCACCCAGGCCTATGGCTACACCTTC.

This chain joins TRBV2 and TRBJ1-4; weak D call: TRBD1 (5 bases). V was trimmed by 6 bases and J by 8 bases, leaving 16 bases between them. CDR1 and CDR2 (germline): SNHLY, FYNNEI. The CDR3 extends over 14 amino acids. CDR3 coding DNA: TGTGCCAGCAGCCCAGGGTTTAGGCAGGAAAAACTGTTTTTT. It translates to CASSPGFRQEKLFF.

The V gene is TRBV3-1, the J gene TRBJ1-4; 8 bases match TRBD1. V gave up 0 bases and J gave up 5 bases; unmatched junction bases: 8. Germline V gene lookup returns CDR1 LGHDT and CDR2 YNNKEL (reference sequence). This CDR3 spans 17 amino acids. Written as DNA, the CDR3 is TGTGCCAGCAGCCAAGATCTCCCGGGGACAGGCAATGAAAAACTGTTTTTT. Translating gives CASSQDLPGTGNEKLFF.

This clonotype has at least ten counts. This CDR3 is CASRKTGGGVDEQFF. The CDR3 bases are TGCGCCAGCCGAAAGACGGGGGGCGGAGTAGATGAGCAGTTCTTC. This sequence joins TRBV5-1 and TRBJ2-1; TRBD2 is a possible D gene (7 bases). V was trimmed by 7 bases and J by 8 bases, leaving 22 bases between them. The CDR3 has 15 amino acids. Per the germline V gene, CDR1 is SGHRS and CDR2 is YFSETQ.

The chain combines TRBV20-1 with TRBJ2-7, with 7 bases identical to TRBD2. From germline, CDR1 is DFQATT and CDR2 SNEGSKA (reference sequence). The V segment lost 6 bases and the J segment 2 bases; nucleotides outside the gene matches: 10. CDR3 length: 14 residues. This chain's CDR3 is CSALSGGMTYEQYF. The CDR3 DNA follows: TGCAGTGCCCTATCCGGGGGGATGACCTACGAGCAGTACTTC.

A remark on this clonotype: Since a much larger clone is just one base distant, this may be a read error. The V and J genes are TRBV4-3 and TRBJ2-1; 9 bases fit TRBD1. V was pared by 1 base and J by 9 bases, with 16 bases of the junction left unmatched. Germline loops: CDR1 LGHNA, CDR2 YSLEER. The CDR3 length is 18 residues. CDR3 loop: CASSQVDSRDREKGEQFF. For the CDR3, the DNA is TGCGCCAGCAGCCAAGTAGATTCCCGGGACAGGGAGAAGGGTGAGCAGTTCTTC.